These 7 T cell receptor beta chains originate from one sample sequenced in a study of beta chain features in type 1 diabetes. As every portion of the isolated RNA was reverse transcribed, the sequencing read expressed TCRB transcripts. Only in-frame clones appear in the TCRdb table, and some are missing; sequencing was by immunoSEQ multiplex PCR. The sample yields 250,000 to 350,000 clones, around 15% seen once. The specimen was central memory CD4+ T cells from blood. These receptors all stem from a man aged 30 to 39 in good health.

This chain uses TRBV5-6 with TRBJ1-1, with 8 positions matching TRBD1. Per germline, CDR1 SGHDT and CDR2 YYEEEE. There are 14 residues in the CDR3. Unmatched junction bases numbered 4, after V lost 2 bases and J lost 4 bases. The CDR3 protein is CASSFQGASTEAFF. The CDR3 region has the DNA TGTGCCAGCAGCTTCCAGGGGGCGAGCACTGAAGCTTTCTTT.

On this clone: Additional DNA sequences in this sample encode the identical CDR3. The genes are TRBV2 and TRBJ2-5; D gene unclear. This CDR3 is built from 11 residues. Germline V gene lookup returns CDR1 SNHLY and CDR2 FYNNEI. With 6 bases removed from V and 2 bases from J, the gap between germline ends came to 4 bases. This CDR3 is CASSLQETQYF. The CDR3 DNA is TGTGCCAGCAGCCTGCAAGAGACCCAGTACTTC. Full variable domain (missing parts from reference TRBV2 and TRBJ2-5): EPEVTQTPSHQVTQMGQEVILRCVPISNHLYFYWYRQILGQKVEFLVSFYNNEISEKSEIFDDQFSVERPDGSNFTLKIRSTKLEDSAMYFCASSLQETQYFGPGTRLLVL.

The genes are TRBV11-3 and TRBJ2-3; either TRBD1 or TRBD2 may fit D (5 bases each). V was clipped by 4 bases and J by 1 base, with 18 bases between them. Germline V gene data show CDR1 as SGHNT and CDR2 as YENEEA. The CDR3 loop spans 17 amino acids. This CDR3 is CASSSTKGRFGTDTQYF. CDR3 DNA: TGTGCCAGCAGCTCTACAAAGGGGAGATTCGGCACAGATACGCAGTATTTT.

Comment on this clone: The junction does not match germline at one end; this may be a read error. Other DNA sequences in the same sample also yield this CDR3. V gene TRBV4-3 combines with J gene TRBJ2-2; either TRBD1 or TRBD2 may fit D (5 bases each). Germline assignment: CDR1 LGHNA and CDR2 YSLEER. The length of the CDR3 is 14 residues. CDR3 coding DNA: TGCGCCAGCAGCCAAGGGGGGTGGATCGGGGAGTTGTTTTTT. Translated, it gives CASSQGGWIGELFF.

The chain employs TRBV5-5 and TRBJ2-3; possibly TRBD2 for D (6 bases). Trimming stripped 3 bases from V and 0 bases from J, with 11 bases between. This CDR3 has 15 residues. Germline CDR1 SGHKS, CDR2 YYEKEE (reference sequence). For the CDR3, the DNA is TGTGCCAGCAGCTGGGAGGATTCCAGCACAGATACGCAGTATTTT. Protein sequence: CASSWEDSSTDTQYF.

For the CDR3, the DNA is TGTGCCAGCAGTGATTTACACAGGGGGCAAGGGACGACTGAAGCTTTCTTT. It encodes CASSDLHRGQGTTEAFF. The J gene is TRBJ1-1, the V gene TRBV6-4, with 9 bases aligning to TRBD1. J lost 5 bases, V lost 3 bases, and 13 bases had no gene match. This CDR3 spans 17 amino acids. Germline loops: CDR1 MRHNA, CDR2 SNTAGT.

Ten or more counts support this clone. The gene calls are TRBV6-5 and TRBJ1-1; TRBD1 agrees at 7 bases. V lost 4 bases, J lost 0 bases, and 8 bases stayed unmatched. The CDR3 covers 16 residues. The germline V gene encodes CDR1 MNHEY and CDR2 SVGAGI. Written as DNA, the CDR3 is TGTGCCAGCAGTTCACGGGGGACAGATATGAACACTGAAGCTTTCTTT. Its translation: CASSSRGTDMNTEAFF.